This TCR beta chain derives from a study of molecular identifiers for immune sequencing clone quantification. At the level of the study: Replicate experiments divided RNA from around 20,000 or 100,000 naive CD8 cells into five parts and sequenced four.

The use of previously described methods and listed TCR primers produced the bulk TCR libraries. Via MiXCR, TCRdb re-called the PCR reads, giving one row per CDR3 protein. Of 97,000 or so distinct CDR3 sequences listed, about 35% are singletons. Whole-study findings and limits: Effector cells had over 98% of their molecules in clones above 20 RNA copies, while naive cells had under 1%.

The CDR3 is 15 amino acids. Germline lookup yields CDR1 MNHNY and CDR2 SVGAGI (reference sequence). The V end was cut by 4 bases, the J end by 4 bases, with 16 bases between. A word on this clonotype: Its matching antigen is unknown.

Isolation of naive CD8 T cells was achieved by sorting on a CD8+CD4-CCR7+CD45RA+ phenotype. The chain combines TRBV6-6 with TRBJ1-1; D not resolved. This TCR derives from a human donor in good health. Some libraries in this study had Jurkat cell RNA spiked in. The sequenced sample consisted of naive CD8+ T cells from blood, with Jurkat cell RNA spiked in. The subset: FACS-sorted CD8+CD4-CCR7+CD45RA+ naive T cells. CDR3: CASSFRDGTPTEAFF. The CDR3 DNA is TGTGCCAGCAGTTTTCGGGATGGCACCCCCACTGAAGCTTTCTTT.